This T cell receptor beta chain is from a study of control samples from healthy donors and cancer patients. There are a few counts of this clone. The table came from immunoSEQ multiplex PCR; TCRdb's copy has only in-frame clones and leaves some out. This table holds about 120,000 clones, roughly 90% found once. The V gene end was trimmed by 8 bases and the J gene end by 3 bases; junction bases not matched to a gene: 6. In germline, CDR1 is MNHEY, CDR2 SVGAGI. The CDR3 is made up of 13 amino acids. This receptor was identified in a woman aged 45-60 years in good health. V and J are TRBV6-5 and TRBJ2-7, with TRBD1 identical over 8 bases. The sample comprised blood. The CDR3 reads CASARDRLYEQYF. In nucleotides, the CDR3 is TGTGCCAGCGCCCGGGACAGGCTCTACGAGCAGTACTTC.